The 12 T cell receptor beta chains listed next were all sequenced from one sample in a study of blood T cell repertoires in COVID-19. Data came from immunoSEQ multiplex PCR; TCRdb stores just in-frame clones and leaves some out. The sample yields hundreds of thousands of clones, approximately 85% seen once. Specimen: PBMCs or T cells enriched from blood (not recorded which). The receptors derive from a woman aged 45-60 years who had recovered from COVID-19.

The chain carries TRBV7-2 and TRBJ1-2; 8 bases align to TRBD1. V lost 5 bases to trimming and J lost 4 bases; unmatched junction nucleotides: 3. The CDR3 extends over 13 amino acids. CDR1 is SGHTA and CDR2 is FQGNSA in the germline V gene. The CDR3 protein is CASSRDRSYGYTF. The CDR3, as DNA: TGTGCCAGCAGCCGGGACAGGTCCTATGGCTACACCTTC.

V is TRBV19 and J is TRBJ2-7; possibly TRBD2 for D (6 bases). The germline gives CDR1 LNHDA, CDR2 SQIVND (reference sequence). V dropped 10 bases and J dropped 3 bases, with 22 bases sitting between them. This CDR3 has 15 residues. The CDR3 DNA reads as TGTGCCACCAAGCTGGGAATCGGGACTGGCTACGAGCAGTACTTC. Protein product: CATKLGIGTGYEQYF. Using reference TRBV19 and TRBJ2-7 for the parts outside the CDR3, the full variable domain is DGGITQSPKYLFRKEGQNVTLSCEQNLNHDAMYWYRQDPGQGLRLIYYSQIVNDFQKGDIAEGYSVSREKKESFPLTVTSAQKNPTAFYLCATKLGIGTGYEQYFGPGTRLTVT.

The chain has TRBV5-8 and TRBJ1-6; possible D gene TRBD1, 5 bases. Germline V gives CDR1 SGHTS, CDR2 YDEGEE. The germline V and J ends were trimmed by 2 bases and 7 bases, with 19 bases remaining between them. The CDR3 totals 17 residues. The chain's CDR3 is CASSLARDSLSNSPLHF. The CDR3 DNA reads as TGTGCCAGCAGCTTAGCTCGCGACAGTCTCTCCAATTCACCCCTCCACTTT.

In its sample, this clone was seen a few times. The chain carries TRBV7-2 and TRBJ1-2, with a possible D match to TRBD1 (6 bases). The CDR3 is 14 amino acids. V was shortened by 1 base and J by 5 bases, with 11 bases between the two germline ends. Per germline, CDR1 SGHTA and CDR2 FQGNSA. CDR3 protein: CASSLDRASYGYTF. DNA for the CDR3: TGTGCCAGCAGCTTAGACAGGGCCTCGTATGGCTACACCTTC.

V is TRBV6-1 and J is TRBJ1-2; D call uncertain. The CDR3 covers 13 residues. Germline CDR1 is MNHNS and CDR2 is SASEGT. V was cut by 0 bases and J by 8 bases, with 10 bases left in between. The CDR3 DNA is TGTGCCAGCAGTGAAGCTTGGGAGGACGGCTACACCTTC. Translated, it gives CASSEAWEDGYTF.

The rearrangement links TRBV25-1 to TRBJ2-7, with 9 bases fitting TRBD1. Germline loops: CDR1 MGHDK, CDR2 SYGVNS. V shed 3 bases and J 4 bases; nucleotides not matched to a gene: 7. The CDR3 has 15 residues. The CDR3 sequence is CASSDLPGQGYEQYF. As DNA, the CDR3 is TGTGCCAGCAGTGACTTACCGGGACAGGGATACGAGCAGTACTTC.

The gene calls are TRBV29-1 and TRBJ2-1; TRBD1 agrees at 7 bases. From germline, CDR1 is SQVTM and CDR2 ANQGSEA. CDR3 length: 14 amino acids. J gave up 7 bases and V 2 bases, and 8 bases lay outside the gene matches. The CDR3 nucleotides read TGCAGCGTTGAAACAGGGGCGCAGTATAATGAGCAGTTCTTC. Its protein is CSVETGAQYNEQFF.

The chain uses TRBV7-2 and TRBJ1-5; D possibly corresponds to TRBD1 (6 bases). This CDR3 region has 15 residues. CDR1 is SGHTA and CDR2 is FQGNSA in the germline V gene. V was cut by 5 bases and J by 4 bases, with 15 bases left in between. The CDR3 here is CASSPTLTGNQPQHF. The CDR3 bases are TGTGCCAGCAGCCCCACCCTGACAGGTAATCAGCCCCAGCATTTT.

The chain recombines TRBV7-9 with TRBJ1-1; D gene unclear. V lost 4 bases and J 5 bases, leaving 20 bases between the germline ends. Germline loops: CDR1 SEHNR, CDR2 FQNEAQ (reference sequence). This CDR3 has 16 residues. The CDR3 is CASSSPSDPRGTEAFF. The CDR3 nucleotides are TGTGCCAGCAGCTCCCCTTCCGACCCCCGGGGAACTGAAGCTTTCTTT.

The chain joins TRBV14 to TRBJ2-7, with 9 bases identical to TRBD2. The CDR3 is made up of 15 amino acids. Germline CDR1 is SGHDN and CDR2 is FVKESK. After removal of 3 bases from V and 2 bases from J, the junction contained 5 bases not matched to a gene. In DNA form, the CDR3 reads TGTGCCAGCAGCCAGGGTCTAGCGGGACCCTACGAGCAGTACTTC. Translated, it gives CASSQGLAGPYEQYF. The full variable domain, completed using reference TRBV14 and TRBJ2-7, is EAGVTQFPSHSVIEKGQTVTLRCDPISGHDNLYWYRRVMGKEIKFLLHFVKESKQDESGMPNNRFLAERTGGTYSTLKVQPAELEDSGVYFCASSQGLAGPYEQYFGPGTRLTVT.

V gene TRBV5-4 combines with J gene TRBJ2-1; 7 nucleotides align to TRBD2. The CDR3 is 14 residues long. Germline loops: CDR1 SGHNT, CDR2 YYREEE (reference sequence). Unmatched junction bases numbered 4, after V lost 1 base and J lost 6 bases. CDR3 coding DNA: TGTGCCAGCAGCTTGAGGGCGGGAGTCAATGAGCAGTTCTTC. As protein: CASSLRAGVNEQFF.

The chain is built from TRBV19 and TRBJ1-5; D is uncertain. The V gene lost 8 bases and the J gene lost 0 bases, with 11 bases spanning the gap. Germline CDR1 reads LNHDA; CDR2 reads SQIVND (reference sequence). This CDR3 is built from 14 residues. The CDR3 DNA sequence: TGTGCCAGTTGGAACAGAAATAGCAATCAGCCCCAGCATTTT. Protein product: CASWNRNSNQPQHF.